Here is one TCR beta chain with its context. TCRdb's copy holds only in-frame clones and misses some; the assay was immunoSEQ multiplex PCR. The sample records approximately 140,000 clones, almost 95% being singletons. The data derive from a study of T cell responses to AZD1222 COVID-19 vaccine. V lost 2 bases and J 3 bases, leaving 7 bases between the germline ends. The CDR3 is 13 residues long. Germline V gives CDR1 SQVTM, CDR2 ANQGSEA. This receptor was identified in an adult who received the AZD1222 COVID-19 vaccine. The chain carries TRBV29-1 and TRBJ2-2; D remains unclear. Sequenced material: peripheral blood, taken 28 days after the second AZD1222 dose. Here the CDR3 reads CSVERTDTGELFF. Written as DNA, the CDR3 is TGCAGCGTTGAACGAACTGACACCGGGGAGCTGTTTTTT.